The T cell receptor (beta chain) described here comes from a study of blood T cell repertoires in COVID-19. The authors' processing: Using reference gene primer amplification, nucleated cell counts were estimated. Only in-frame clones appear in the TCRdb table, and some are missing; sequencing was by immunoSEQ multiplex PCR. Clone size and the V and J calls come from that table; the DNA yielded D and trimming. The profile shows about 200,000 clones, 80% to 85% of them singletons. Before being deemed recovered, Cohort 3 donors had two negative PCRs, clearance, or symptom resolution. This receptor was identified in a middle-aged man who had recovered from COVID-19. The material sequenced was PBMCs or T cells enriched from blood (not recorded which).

The CDR3 sequence: CASSQVPSQGSRAYGYTF. The CDR3 DNA sequence: TGCGCCAGCAGCCAAGTCCCTTCGCAGGGGTCCCGGGCCTATGGCTACACCTTC. The genes are TRBV4-3 and TRBJ1-2; TRBD1 might be the D (6 bases). The CDR3 loop spans 18 amino acids. Germline CDR1 and CDR2: LGHNA and YSLEER. Trimming removed 1 base from V and 4 bases from J, with 22 bases in between.